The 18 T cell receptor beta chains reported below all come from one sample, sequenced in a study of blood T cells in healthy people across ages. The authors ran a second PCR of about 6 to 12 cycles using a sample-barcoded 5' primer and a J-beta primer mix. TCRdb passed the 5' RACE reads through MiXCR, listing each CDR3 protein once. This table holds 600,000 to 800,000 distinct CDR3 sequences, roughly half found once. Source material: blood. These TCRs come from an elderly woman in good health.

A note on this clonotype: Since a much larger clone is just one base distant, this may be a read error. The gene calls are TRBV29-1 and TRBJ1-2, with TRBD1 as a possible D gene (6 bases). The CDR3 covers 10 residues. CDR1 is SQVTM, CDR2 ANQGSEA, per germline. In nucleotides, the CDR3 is TGCAGCGTTGCAGGGGATGGCCACACCTTC. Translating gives CSVAGDGHTF. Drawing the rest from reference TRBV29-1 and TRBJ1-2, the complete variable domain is SAVISQKPSRDICQRGTSLTIQCQVDSQVTMMFWYRQQPGQSLTLIATANQGSEATYESGFVIDKFPISRPNLTFSTLTVSNMSPEDSSIYLCSVAGDGHTFGSGTRLTVV.

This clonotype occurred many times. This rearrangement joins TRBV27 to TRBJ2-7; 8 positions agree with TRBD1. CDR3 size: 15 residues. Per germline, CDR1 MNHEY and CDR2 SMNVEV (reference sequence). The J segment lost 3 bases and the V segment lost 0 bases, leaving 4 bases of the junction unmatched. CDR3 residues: CASSLSFGTGYEQYF. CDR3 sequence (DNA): TGTGCCAGCAGTTTATCCTTCGGGACAGGCTACGAGCAGTACTTC.

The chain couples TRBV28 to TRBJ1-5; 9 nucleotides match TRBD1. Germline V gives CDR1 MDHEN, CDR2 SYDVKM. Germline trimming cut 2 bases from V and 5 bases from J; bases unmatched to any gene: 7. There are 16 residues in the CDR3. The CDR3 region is CASSLLYRTGDQPQHF. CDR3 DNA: TGTGCCAGCAGTTTACTTTACCGGACAGGGGATCAGCCCCAGCATTTT.

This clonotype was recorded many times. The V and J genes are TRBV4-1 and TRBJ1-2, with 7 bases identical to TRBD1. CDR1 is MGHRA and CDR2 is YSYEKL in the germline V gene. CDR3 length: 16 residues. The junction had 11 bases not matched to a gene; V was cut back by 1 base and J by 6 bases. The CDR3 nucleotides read TGCGCCAGCAGCCAAGTCTCGCAGGGGGGAAGGAATGGCTACACCTTC. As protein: CASSQVSQGGRNGYTF.

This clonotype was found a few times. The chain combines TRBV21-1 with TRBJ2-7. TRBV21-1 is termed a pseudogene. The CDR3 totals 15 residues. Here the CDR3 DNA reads TGTGCCAGCAGCAAAGGGAAGCGGGACTCCTACGAGCAGTACTTC. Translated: CASSKGKRDSYEQYF.

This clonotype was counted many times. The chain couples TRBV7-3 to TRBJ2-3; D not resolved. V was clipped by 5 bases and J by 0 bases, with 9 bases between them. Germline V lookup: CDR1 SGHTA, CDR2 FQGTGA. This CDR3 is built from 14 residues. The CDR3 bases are TGTGCCAGCAGCCCTTACTCTAGCACAGATACGCAGTATTTT. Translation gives CASSPYSSTDTQYF.

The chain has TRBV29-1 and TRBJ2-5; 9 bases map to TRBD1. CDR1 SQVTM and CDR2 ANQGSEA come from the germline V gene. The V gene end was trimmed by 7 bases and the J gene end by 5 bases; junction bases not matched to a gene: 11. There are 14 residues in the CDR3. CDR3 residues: CSASTGGITETQYF. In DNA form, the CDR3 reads TGCAGCGCGTCCACAGGGGGCATCACGGAGACCCAGTACTTC. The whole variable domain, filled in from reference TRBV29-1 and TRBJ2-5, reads SAVISQKPSRDICQRGTSLTIQCQVDSQVTMMFWYRQQPGQSLTLIATANQGSEATYESGFVIDKFPISRPNLTFSTLTVSNMSPEDSSIYLCSASTGGITETQYFGPGTRLLVL.

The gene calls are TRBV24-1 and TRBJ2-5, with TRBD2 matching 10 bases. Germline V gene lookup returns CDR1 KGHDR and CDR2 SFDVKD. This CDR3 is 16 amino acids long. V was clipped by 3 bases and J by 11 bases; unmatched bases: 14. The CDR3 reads CATSDEREGRYNEQYF. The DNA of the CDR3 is TGTGCCACCAGTGATGAGCGGGAGGGCCGCTACAATGAGCAGTACTTC.

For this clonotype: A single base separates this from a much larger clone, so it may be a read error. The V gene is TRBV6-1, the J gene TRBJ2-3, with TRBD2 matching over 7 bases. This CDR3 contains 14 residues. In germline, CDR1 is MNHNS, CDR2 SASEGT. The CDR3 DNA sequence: TGTGCCACCAGTTCCTTAGCGGGTGCAGATACGCAGTATTTT. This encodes CATSSLAGADTQYF.

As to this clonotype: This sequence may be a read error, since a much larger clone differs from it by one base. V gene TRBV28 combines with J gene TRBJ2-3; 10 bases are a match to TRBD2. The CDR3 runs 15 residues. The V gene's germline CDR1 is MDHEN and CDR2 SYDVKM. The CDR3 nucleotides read TGTGCCGGCAGTTTGCTAGCGGGGGACACAGATACGCAGTATTTT. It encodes CAGSLLAGDTDTQYF.

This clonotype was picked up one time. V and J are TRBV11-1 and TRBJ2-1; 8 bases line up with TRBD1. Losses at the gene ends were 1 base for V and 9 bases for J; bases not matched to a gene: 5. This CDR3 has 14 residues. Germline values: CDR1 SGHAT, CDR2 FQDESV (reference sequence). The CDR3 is CASSLGQGAREQFF. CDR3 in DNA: TGTGCCAGCAGCTTAGGTCAGGGGGCGCGTGAGCAGTTCTTC. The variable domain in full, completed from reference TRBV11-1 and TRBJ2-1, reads EAEVAQSPRYKITEKSQAVAFWCDPISGHATLYWYRQILGQGPELLVQFQDESVVDDSQLPKDRFSAERLKGVDSTLKIQPAELGDSAMYLCASSLGQGAREQFFGPGTRLTVL.

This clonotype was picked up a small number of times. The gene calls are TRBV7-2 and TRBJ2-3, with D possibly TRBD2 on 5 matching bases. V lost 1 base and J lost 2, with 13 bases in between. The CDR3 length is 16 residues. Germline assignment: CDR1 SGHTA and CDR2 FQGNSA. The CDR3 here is CASSLVWERITDTQYF. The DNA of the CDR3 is TGTGCCAGCAGCTTAGTGTGGGAGAGGATCACAGATACGCAGTATTTT.

Here the CDR3 reads CSAWTSRMGNEQFF. As DNA, the CDR3 is TGCAGTGCTTGGACTAGCAGGATGGGTAATGAGCAGTTCTTC. The chain is built from TRBV20-1 and TRBJ2-1, with 8 bases identical to TRBD2. The trim removed 5 bases at V and 7 bases at J, leaving 10 bases unmatched. This CDR3 is built from 14 residues. Germline V CDR1 and CDR2: DFQATT, SNEGSKA (reference sequence).

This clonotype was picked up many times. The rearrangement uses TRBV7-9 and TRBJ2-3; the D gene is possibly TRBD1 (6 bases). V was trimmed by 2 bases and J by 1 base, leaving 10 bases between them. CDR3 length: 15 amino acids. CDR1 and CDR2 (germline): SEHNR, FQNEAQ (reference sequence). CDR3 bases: TGTGCCAGCAGCTTAACAGGGTCGGGCACAGATACGCAGTATTTT. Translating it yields CASSLTGSGTDTQYF.

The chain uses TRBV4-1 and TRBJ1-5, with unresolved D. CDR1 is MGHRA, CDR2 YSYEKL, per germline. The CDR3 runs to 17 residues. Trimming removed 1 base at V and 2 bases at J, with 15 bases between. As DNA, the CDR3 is TGCGCCAGCAGCCAAGGGCAGGAAAGATCGGGCAATCAGCCCCAGCATTTT. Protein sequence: CASSQGQERSGNQPQHF.

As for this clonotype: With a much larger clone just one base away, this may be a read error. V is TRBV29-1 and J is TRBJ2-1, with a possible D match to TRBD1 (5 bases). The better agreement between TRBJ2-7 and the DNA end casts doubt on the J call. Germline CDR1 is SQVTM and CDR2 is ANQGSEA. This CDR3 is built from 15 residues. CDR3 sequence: CSVEGGQRNYNEQYF. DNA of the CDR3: TGCAGCGTTGAAGGGGGCCAGAGAAACTACAATGAGCAGTACTTC.

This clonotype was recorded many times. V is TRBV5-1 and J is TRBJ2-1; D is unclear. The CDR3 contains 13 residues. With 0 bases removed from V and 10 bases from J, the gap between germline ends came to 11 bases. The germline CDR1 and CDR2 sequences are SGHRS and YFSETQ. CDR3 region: CASSLDAYREQFF. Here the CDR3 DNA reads TGCGCCAGCAGCTTGGATGCCTACAGAGAGCAGTTCTTC.

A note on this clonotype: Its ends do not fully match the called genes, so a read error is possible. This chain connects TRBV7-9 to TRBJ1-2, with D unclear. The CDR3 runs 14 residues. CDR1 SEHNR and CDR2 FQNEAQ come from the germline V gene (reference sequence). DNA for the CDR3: TGTGCCAGCAACTTAGCGGGCGCCTCCTATGGCTACACCTTC. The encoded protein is CASNLAGASYGYTF.